This T cell receptor (beta chain) was obtained from a study of cytomegalovirus exposure and HLA in healthy donors. The PCR was carried out with 60 Vbeta primers and 13 Jbeta primers. TCRdb's table, derived via immunoSEQ multiplex PCR, lists solely in-frame clones and lacks some. This table holds approximately 100,000 clones, 65% to 75% found once. The V gene's germline CDR1 is SQVTM and CDR2 ANQGSEA. The V end was cut by 6 bases, the J end by 5 bases, with 13 bases between. The CDR3 covers 12 residues. The gene calls are TRBV29-1 and TRBJ2-5, with a tentative D call TRBD2 (6 bases). Sequencing input: PBMCs. This TCR derives from a middle-aged woman in good health and CMV-seronegative. CDR3 in amino acids: CSVTDYRETQYF. In DNA form, the CDR3 reads TGCAGCGTAACGGACTACCGGGAGACCCAGTACTTC.